Shown below are 31 T cell receptor beta chains from a single sample sequenced in a study of neurological immune-mediated disorders. TCRdb called the 5' RACE reads again in MiXCR, with one record for every CDR3 protein. The sample lists around 76,000 distinct CDR3 sequences, roughly a tenth occurring once. This sample's time point: longitudinal time-point 1 (baseline). Sequencing was done on a sample of PBMCs. Every receptor here comes from a man aged 30 to 45 in good health.

The table lists this clonotype with many counts. V usage is TRBV25-1 and J usage is TRBJ2-2, with a tentative D call TRBD1 (6 bases). The germline gives CDR1 MGHDK, CDR2 SYGVNS. The length of the CDR3 is 14 residues. Trimming removed 2 bases at V and 4 bases at J, with 8 bases between. The CDR3 loop reads CASSEQGRTGELFF. CDR3 in DNA: TGTGCCAGCAGTGAACAGGGGCGCACCGGGGAGCTGTTTTTT.

A word on this clonotype: A much larger clone differs from this one at a single base, so this may be a read error. This chain joins TRBV20-1 and TRBJ1-6; D is possibly TRBD1 (6 bases). The CDR3 loop spans 14 amino acids. V gave up 4 bases and J gave up 9 bases, with 16 bases separating them. Germline CDR1 reads DFQATT; CDR2 reads SNEGSKA (reference sequence). The CDR3 DNA sequence: TGCAGTGCTACCAAGGGGGATAGTGTTTCACCCCTCCACTTT. This translates into CSATKGDSVSPLHF.

This clonotype was seen many times. This chain links TRBV20-1 with TRBJ2-1, with 8 bases identical to TRBD2. The germline V gene has CDR1 DFQATT and CDR2 SNEGSKA (reference sequence). The CDR3 is 17 amino acids. V was pared by 1 base and J by 1 base, with 9 bases of the junction left unmatched. As DNA, the CDR3 is TGCAGTGCTAGAGTTGTTGCTAGCGGGCCATCCTACAATGAGCAGTTCTTC. Its protein is CSARVVASGPSYNEQFF.

This clonotype was observed at least ten times. The V gene is TRBV29-1, the J gene TRBJ1-5, with a weak D call TRBD1 (6 bases). This CDR3 comprises 14 residues. The V and J ends lost 4 bases and 4 bases respectively, with 14 bases between them. CDR1 is SQVTM, CDR2 ANQGSEA, per germline. CDR3 DNA: TGCAGCGTTGGGTCAGGGGCCGGGAATCAGCCCCAGCATTTT. Its protein is CSVGSGAGNQPQHF.

This clonotype was seen only a few times. The V and J genes are TRBV20-1 and TRBJ2-2, with a weak D call TRBD2 (6 bases). The V end lost 5 bases, the J end lost 3 bases, and 13 bases lay between the germline ends. The CDR3 extends over 14 amino acids. CDR1 is DFQATT, CDR2 SNEGSKA, per germline (reference sequence). CDR3 sequence: CSALSGYYTGELFF. The CDR3 DNA is TGCAGTGCTCTCAGCGGGTATTACACCGGGGAGCTGTTTTTT.

In the case of this clonotype: A much larger clone sits a single nucleotide away, making a read error possible. The rearrangement links TRBV6-5 to TRBJ2-5, with D maybe TRBD2 (6 bases). The CDR3 runs 14 residues. From germline, CDR1 is MNHEY and CDR2 SVGAGI. CDR3 in amino acids: CTSRGESGVETQYF. CDR3 bases: TGTACCAGCCGGGGAGAATCGGGGGTAGAGACCCAGTACTTC.

This clonotype occurred many times. The V call is TRBV12-3 or TRBV12-4, the J call TRBJ2-7; possibly TRBD1 or TRBD2 for D (5 bases each). Trimming took 6 bases from V and 3 from J, leaving 15 bases between them. The CDR3 loop spans 14 amino acids. CDR3 DNA sequence: TGTGCCAGCAGCAGTGGGGGAAGCCTCTACGAGCAGTACTTC. Its translation is CASSSGGSLYEQYF.

This clonotype was counted only a few times. V gene TRBV5-1 combines with J gene TRBJ2-1, with 8 bases lining up with TRBD2. J lost 7 bases, V lost 4 bases, and 10 bases had no gene match. The CDR3 runs 15 residues. Per the germline V gene, CDR1 is SGHRS and CDR2 is YFSETQ. The CDR3 is CASSETSGVYNEQFF. The CDR3 DNA sequence: TGCGCCAGCAGCGAAACTAGCGGAGTCTATAATGAGCAGTTCTTC.

Regarding this clonotype: A much larger clone is a single base away; this may be a read error. The chain uses TRBV7-3 and TRBJ1-1; no clear D gene. This CDR3 has 14 amino acids. Germline CDR1 SGHTA, CDR2 FQGTGA. The CDR3, as DNA: TGTGCCAGAAGCTTAACTGGGAGGGACACTGAAGCTTTCTTT. This translates into CARSLTGRDTEAFF.

In its sample, this clonotype was seen many times. The V and J genes are TRBV15 and TRBJ2-5, with TRBD1 matching 7 bases. The CDR3 sequence is 15 residues long. Germline assignment: CDR1 LNHNV and CDR2 YYDKDF (reference sequence). Trimming at V came to 8 bases and at J to 4 bases, leaving 13 bases not matched to a gene. The CDR3 is CATALGGALIETQYF. The CDR3 region has the DNA TGTGCCACCGCCCTAGGGGGCGCATTGATAGAGACCCAGTACTTC. Supplemented by reference TRBV15 and TRBJ2-5, the full variable domain reads DAMVIQNPRYQVTQFGKPVTLSCSQTLNHNVMYWYQQKSSQAPKLLFHYYDKDFNNEADTPDNFQSRRPNTSFCFLDIRSPGLGDTAMYLCATALGGALIETQYFGPGTRLLVL.

This clonotype was found many times. In nucleotides, the CDR3 is TGTGCCAGCAGTTCCCCCGGGGGAGGCTACACCTTC. Translated, it gives CASSSPGGGYTF. The chain is built from TRBV27 and TRBJ1-2; maybe TRBD1 (5 bases). V was shortened by 4 bases and J by 8 bases, with 11 bases between the two germline ends. This CDR3 contains 12 residues. Per the germline V gene, CDR1 is MNHEY and CDR2 is SMNVEV (reference sequence).

This clonotype was observed at least ten times. The rearrangement links TRBV29-1 to TRBJ2-1; D might be TRBD1 (5 bases). This CDR3 is 15 amino acids long. Trimming removed 1 base at V and 0 bases at J, with 10 bases between. Germline V gene lookup returns CDR1 SQVTM and CDR2 ANQGSEA. The CDR3 DNA is TGCAGCGTTGAAGGGACAACGAGCTCCTACAATGAGCAGTTCTTC. It codes for CSVEGTTSSYNEQFF.

This clonotype came up many times. The J gene is TRBJ2-1, the V gene TRBV9; TRBD2 agrees at 7 bases. The CDR3 is 16 residues long. V shed 2 bases and J 8 bases; nucleotides not matched to a gene: 13. Germline-derived CDR1 and CDR2 are SGDLS and YYNGEE. CDR3 region: CASSVPRSSGNDEQFF. DNA of the CDR3: TGTGCCAGCAGCGTTCCCCGGTCCAGCGGGAATGATGAGCAGTTCTTC.

At least ten counts were recorded for this clonotype. This chain joins TRBV12-3 or TRBV12-4 and TRBJ2-7; 10 bases map to TRBD1. The CDR3 extends over 15 amino acids. V was pared by 5 bases and J by 4 bases, with 8 bases of the junction left unmatched. This chain's CDR3 is CASSRGQGVPYEQYF. CDR3 nucleotide sequence: TGTGCCAGCAGTCGCGGACAGGGGGTTCCATACGAGCAGTACTTC.

The table lists this clonotype with many counts. This chain joins TRBV7-2 and TRBJ2-7; D may correspond to TRBD1 or TRBD2 (6 bases each). CDR3 length: 15 amino acids. Trimming stripped 1 base from V and 6 bases from J, with 16 bases between. CDR1 and CDR2 from the germline V gene are SGHTA and FQGNSA. The CDR3: CASSLEGRGLGEQYF. CDR3 DNA sequence: TGTGCCAGCAGCTTAGAGGGCCGGGGGCTGGGCGAGCAGTACTTC.

For this clonotype: This may arise from a read error, as a much more abundant clone is one base away. The chain joins TRBV20-1 to TRBJ2-1; 8 positions agree with TRBD2. Germline V CDR1 and CDR2: DFQATT, SNEGSKA (reference sequence). The CDR3 is made up of 14 amino acids. Trimming removed 4 bases from V and 2 bases from J; junction bases left unmatched: 4. The DNA of the CDR3 is TGCAGTGCTAACGTAGCGGGACCCTACAATGAGCAGTTCTTC. This codes for CSANVAGPYNEQFF.

The chain employs TRBV11-2 and TRBJ2-7, with a weak D call TRBD2 (6 bases). This CDR3 spans 15 amino acids. V lost 8 bases, J lost 9 bases, and 26 bases lay in between. CDR1 SGHAT and CDR2 FQNNGV come from the germline V gene. CDR3 coding DNA: TGTGCCAGCCCCCCTGGTAGCGGATTATTCCAGGGGCAGTACTTC. Translating it yields CASPPGSGLFQGQYF.

This clonotype was seen at least ten times. The rearrangement joins TRBV20-1 to TRBJ2-7, with D unresolved. V was cut by 0 bases and J by 3 bases, with 12 bases left in between. Germline V gene sequence: CDR1 DFQATT, CDR2 SNEGSKA (reference sequence). The length of the CDR3 is 14 residues. This CDR3 is CSARDAPGGYEQYF. Here the CDR3 DNA reads TGCAGTGCTAGAGATGCCCCAGGCGGCTACGAGCAGTACTTC.

This clonotype was recorded many times. This chain connects TRBV7-6 to TRBJ2-7, with 8 bases fitting TRBD1. The germline V gene has CDR1 SGHVS and CDR2 FNYEAQ. Trimming removed 0 bases from V and 2 bases from J; junction bases left unmatched: 3. CDR3 length: 15 amino acids. The CDR3 DNA reads TGTGCCAGCAGCTTAGCCCAGGGGGCTACCTACGAGCAGTACTTC. It translates to CASSLAQGATYEQYF.

This clonotype was seen ten or more times. This sequence joins TRBV24-1 and TRBJ2-1, with TRBD1 matching over 7 bases. Germline CDR1 and CDR2: KGHDR and SFDVKD. There are 15 residues in the CDR3. The ends lost 3 bases at V and 2 bases at J; junction bases unmatched: 3. CDR3 residues: CATSDDRVTYNEQFF. In nucleotides, the CDR3 is TGTGCCACCAGTGATGACAGGGTAACCTACAATGAGCAGTTCTTC.

This clonotype was picked up many times. The chain joins TRBV9 to TRBJ2-7, with D possibly matching TRBD2 (5 bases). CDR3 length: 14 amino acids. V lost 3 bases, J lost 3 bases, and 13 bases lay in between. Per germline, CDR1 SGDLS and CDR2 YYNGEE. This CDR3 is CASSALGSGYEQYF. CDR3 nucleotides: TGTGCCAGCAGCGCACTGGGGAGCGGCTACGAGCAGTACTTC.

This clonotype was detected ten times or more. This chain links TRBV5-1 with TRBJ2-7, with TRBD1 identical over 8 bases. The germline CDR1 and CDR2 sequences are SGHRS and YFSETQ. The CDR3 runs 14 residues. Losses at the gene ends were 4 bases for V and 3 bases for J; bases not matched to a gene: 6. This CDR3 is CASSAQGALYEQYF. CDR3 bases: TGCGCCAGCAGCGCGCAGGGGGCTCTCTACGAGCAGTACTTC.

This chain links TRBV5-1 with TRBJ2-5, with 11 bases identical to TRBD1. Germline values: CDR1 SGHRS, CDR2 YFSETQ. The CDR3 spans 14 residues. Trimming removed 4 bases from V and 5 bases from J; junction bases left unmatched: 4. This CDR3 is CASSIGQGAETQYF. The CDR3 nucleotides are TGCGCCAGCAGCATCGGACAGGGGGCCGAGACCCAGTACTTC.

Many counts were recorded for this clonotype. The rearrangement joins TRBV5-1 to TRBJ2-1; TRBD2 might be the D (5 bases). Germline V gives CDR1 SGHRS, CDR2 YFSETQ. V was cut by 0 bases and J by 6 bases, with 13 bases left in between. The CDR3 covers 15 residues. The CDR3 region has the DNA TGCGCCAGCAGCTTGGGACTTGGAGGTAGCAATGAGCAGTTCTTC. Amino acid sequence: CASSLGLGGSNEQFF.

The chain is built from TRBV6-5 and TRBJ2-7; 8 bases match TRBD2. CDR1 and CDR2 from the germline V gene are MNHEY and SVGAGI. The CDR3 loop spans 17 amino acids. Germline trimming cut 5 bases from V and 1 base from J; bases unmatched to any gene: 13. CDR3: CASSRTSLSGSSYEQYF. CDR3 coding DNA: TGTGCCAGCAGTCGAACCTCCTTGAGCGGGAGTTCCTACGAGCAGTACTTC.

The sample holds many counts of this clonotype. The chain joins TRBV28 to TRBJ1-6; 7 bases agree with TRBD1. Germline V CDR1 and CDR2: MDHEN, SYDVKM. The trim removed 6 bases at V and 4 bases at J, leaving 3 bases unmatched. The CDR3 is made up of 14 amino acids. The CDR3, as DNA: TGTGCCAGCAGCGGGGGACAGTATAATTCACCCCTCCACTTT. It yields the protein CASSGGQYNSPLHF.

This clonotype showed up many times. The chain links TRBV29-1 to TRBJ2-7; 15 nucleotides line up with TRBD2. Germline V gives CDR1 SQVTM, CDR2 ANQGSEA. The CDR3 consists of 17 residues. The ends lost 5 bases at V and 3 bases at J; junction bases unmatched: 11. The CDR3 sequence: CSVRDPGLAGGIYEQYF. CDR3 in DNA: TGCAGCGTTCGAGACCCGGGACTAGCGGGAGGAATCTACGAGCAGTACTTC.

This clonotype occurred many times. The V call is TRBV28, the J call TRBJ2-7, with D possibly TRBD1 on 6 matching bases. Germline CDR1 reads MDHEN; CDR2 reads SYDVKM. V dropped 7 bases and J dropped 3 bases, with 16 bases sitting between them. CDR3 length equals 14 residues. The CDR3 DNA follows: TGTGCCAGCATCCAACAGGGAGTCCTCTACGAGCAGTACTTC. Encoded protein: CASIQQGVLYEQYF.

This clonotype was found many times. The V gene is TRBV7-9, the J gene TRBJ2-2; D is unresolved. Germline CDR1 is SEHNR and CDR2 is FQNEAQ (reference sequence). V was cut by 3 bases and J by 4 bases, with 3 bases left in between. This CDR3 is built from 12 residues. CDR3 DNA sequence: TGTGCCAGCAGCTTCGCCACCGGGGAGCTGTTTTTT. It yields the protein CASSFATGELFF. Filled out from reference TRBV7-9 and TRBJ2-2, the complete variable domain reads DTGVSQNPRHKITKRGQNVTFRCDPISEHNRLYWYRQTLGQGPEFLTYFQNEAQLEKSRLLSDRFSAERPKGSFSTLEIQRTEQGDSAMYLCASSFATGELFFGEGSRLTVL.

This clonotype has ten or more counts. The chain carries TRBV11-1 and TRBJ2-5, with unresolved D. V shed 0 bases and J shed 1 base, with 9 bases lying between them. Germline CDR1 is SGHAT and CDR2 is FQDESV (reference sequence). This CDR3 has 15 residues. The CDR3 protein is CASSLAPGLQETQYF. The CDR3 bases are TGTGCCAGCAGCTTAGCGCCCGGGCTCCAAGAGACCCAGTACTTC.

This clonotype appeared many times. V gene TRBV20-1 combines with J gene TRBJ1-1; D unresolved. Germline V gene data show CDR1 as DFQATT and CDR2 as SNEGSKA (reference sequence). The CDR3 extends over 15 amino acids. The V and J ends lost 2 bases and 4 bases respectively, with 17 bases between them. CDR3 sequence reads: CSARPGNSGSTEAFF. The DNA for the CDR3 is TGCAGTGCTAGACCGGGGAACTCAGGATCCACTGAAGCTTTCTTT.